A single sample gave rise to the 20 T cell receptor beta chains below, sequenced in a study of fetal regulatory T cell absence and autoimmunity. The assay was immunoSEQ multiplex PCR, and TCRdb's table has in-frame clones only and misses some. The table has 95,000 or so clones, 72% seen once. The sequencing input was pancreas tissue. The origin of the receptors is a male donor with IPEX syndrome.

This rearrangement joins TRBV5-1 to TRBJ1-3; D unresolved. V was clipped by 1 base and J by 0 bases, with 8 bases between them. CDR1 is SGHRS, CDR2 YFSETQ, per germline. The CDR3 runs 15 residues. CDR3 residues: CASSLTANSGNTIYF. CDR3 sequence (DNA): TGCGCCAGCAGCTTGACGGCCAACTCTGGAAACACCATATATTTT.

This clone was seen only a few times. The genes are TRBV29-1 and TRBJ1-1; D uncertain. The CDR3 contains 12 residues. Per the germline V gene, CDR1 is SQVTM and CDR2 is ANQGSEA. The ends were cut back, 3 bases at V and 1 base at J, with 6 bases in the middle. The CDR3 nucleotides are TGCAGCGTTGAGTTAGGGAACACTGAAGCTTTCTTT. Its translation: CSVELGNTEAFF.

V is TRBV5-1 and J is TRBJ1-2, with no clear D. The V gene lost 1 base and the J gene lost 0 bases, with 7 bases spanning the gap. The CDR3 has 14 amino acids. Germline-derived CDR1 and CDR2 are SGHRS and YFSETQ. In DNA, the CDR3 is TGCGCCAGCAGCTTGAATCCGGCTAACTATGGCTACACCTTC. This encodes CASSLNPANYGYTF.

In this sample, this clone turned up once. CDR3 amino acids: CASSGPGGLDKETQYF. CDR3 nucleotides: TGCGCCAGCAGTGGACCGGGGGGACTAGACAAAGAGACCCAGTACTTC. The V call is TRBV10-2, the J call TRBJ2-5, with 8 positions matching TRBD2. Per the germline V gene, CDR1 is WSHSY and CDR2 is SAAADI. This CDR3 region has 16 residues. Trimming at V came to 4 bases and at J to 3 bases, leaving 10 bases not matched to a gene.

The genes are TRBV5-1 and TRBJ2-3; 9 bases map to TRBD2. CDR1 is SGHRS, CDR2 YFSETQ, per germline. The J segment lost 1 base and the V segment lost 0 bases, leaving 0 bases of the junction unmatched. This CDR3 has 15 residues. CDR3 coding DNA: TGCGCCAGCAGCTTGGCTAGCGGGGGCACAGATACGCAGTATTTT. Translating it yields CASSLASGGTDTQYF.

The chain couples TRBV27 to TRBJ2-1; TRBD2 matches 16 bases. The CDR3 extends over 24 amino acids. Germline trimming cut 4 bases from V and 2 bases from J; bases unmatched to any gene: 23. Germline V gene lookup returns CDR1 MNHEY and CDR2 SMNVEV (reference sequence). In nucleotides, the CDR3 is TGTGCCAGCAGTTCGGTACCGGGACAGATGGTTCCGGGACTAGCGGGAGGGCCCTACAATGAGCAGTTCTTC. Protein product: CASSSVPGQMVPGLAGGPYNEQFF.

The chain is built from TRBV6-5 and TRBJ2-3, with D possibly TRBD2 on 5 matching bases. CDR1 is MNHEY, CDR2 SVGAGI, per germline. The CDR3 contains 13 residues. The V gene lost 4 bases and the J gene lost 0 bases, with 5 bases spanning the gap. The CDR3 region has the DNA TGTGCCAGCAGTTGGACTAGCACAGATACGCAGTATTTT. This codes for CASSWTSTDTQYF.

V gene TRBV30 combines with J gene TRBJ2-7; unclear D gene. Germline V gives CDR1 GTSNPN, CDR2 SVGIG (reference sequence). This CDR3 is built from 13 residues. Trimming took 5 bases from V and 0 from J, leaving 11 bases between them. CDR3 in amino acids: CAWERRSSYEQYF. DNA of the CDR3: TGTGCCTGGGAGAGGCGTAGCTCCTACGAGCAGTACTTC.

The chain recombines TRBV13 with TRBJ2-3, with a weak D call TRBD1 (5 bases). Germline-derived CDR1 and CDR2 are PRHDT and FYEKMQ (reference sequence). V was cut by 2 bases and J by 1 base, with 10 bases left in between. The CDR3 has 15 amino acids. As DNA, the CDR3 is TGTGCCAGCAGCTTACGGCAGGGCCGCACAGATACGCAGTATTTT. Protein product: CASSLRQGRTDTQYF.

This clone was counted only a few times. V usage is TRBV19 and J usage is TRBJ2-2; 7 nucleotides line up with TRBD2. The CDR3 is made up of 13 amino acids. V was pared by 7 bases and J by 4 bases, with 3 bases of the junction left unmatched. The germline V gene encodes CDR1 LNHDA and CDR2 SQIVND (reference sequence). CDR3 DNA: TGTGCCAGTACTGGGACTACCACCGGGGAGCTGTTTTTT. Encoded protein: CASTGTTTGELFF.

This chain connects TRBV4-2 to TRBJ2-1; TRBD2 aligns across 9 bases. Germline assignment: CDR1 LGHNA and CDR2 YNFKEQ. The J segment lost 4 bases and the V segment lost 4 bases, leaving 5 bases of the junction unmatched. CDR3 length equals 15 residues. This CDR3 reads CASSPSGRTYNEQFF. CDR3 in DNA: TGTGCCAGCAGCCCGAGCGGGAGGACATACAATGAGCAGTTCTTC.

The chain uses TRBV29-1 and TRBJ2-1, with 8 bases identical to TRBD2. The germline V gene encodes CDR1 SQVTM and CDR2 ANQGSEA. The CDR3 is 13 residues long. The CDR3 DNA reads TGCACCGCCGGGAGGGATGAGTACAATGAGCAGTTCTTC. It yields the protein CTAGRDEYNEQFF.

The chain has TRBV7-6 and TRBJ2-2; tentative D call: TRBD1 (6 bases). CDR1 is SGHVS, CDR2 FNYEAQ, per germline. The CDR3 spans 17 residues. The V end lost 5 bases, the J end lost 3 bases, and 19 bases lay between the germline ends. The CDR3 sequence: CASSPHLAGVDTGELFF. The CDR3 nucleotides are TGTGCCAGCAGCCCACACCTCGCAGGGGTGGACACCGGGGAGCTGTTTTTT.

This chain uses TRBV6-6 with TRBJ2-7; TRBD1 might be the D (5 bases). V lost 6 bases and J 2 bases, leaving 5 bases between the germline ends. There are 11 residues in the CDR3. Looked up from germline, CDR1 is MNHNY and CDR2 is SVGAGI (reference sequence). CDR3 amino acids: CASRGPYEQYF. The DNA for the CDR3 is TGTGCCAGCAGGGGGCCCTACGAGCAGTACTTC.

The chain uses TRBV7-6 and TRBJ2-3; 8 positions agree with TRBD2. V gave up 1 base and J gave up 0 bases; unmatched junction bases: 12. The CDR3 consists of 19 residues. From germline, CDR1 is SGHVS and CDR2 FNYEAQ. This CDR3 reads CASSLEELAGRRSTDTQYF. The CDR3 coding sequence is TGTGCCAGCAGCTTAGAGGAGCTAGCGGGTAGGAGGAGCACAGATACGCAGTATTTT. Based on the CDR3 plus reference TRBV7-6 and TRBJ2-3, the full variable domain is GAGVSQSPRYKVTKRGQDVALRCDPISGHVSLYWYRQALGQGPEFLTYFNYEAQQDKSGLPNDRFSAERPEGSISTLTIQRTEQRDSAMYRCASSLEELAGRRSTDTQYFGPGTRLTVL.

The sample holds one count of this clone. The J gene is TRBJ2-7, the V gene TRBV6-5, with 7 bases matching TRBD1. This CDR3 spans 13 amino acids. V lost 6 bases and J lost 2; bases outside the gene matches: 4. CDR1 and CDR2 (germline): MNHEY, SVGAGI. For the CDR3, the DNA is TGTGCCAGCAGCACAGGGGTGGCCTACGAGCAGTACTTC. It translates to CASSTGVAYEQYF.

V is TRBV5-1 and J is TRBJ1-2; 7 bases match TRBD1. The CDR3 loop spans 15 amino acids. Germline CDR1 reads SGHRS; CDR2 reads YFSETQ. V was clipped by 2 bases and J by 1 base; unmatched bases: 5. The CDR3 region has the DNA TGCGCCAGCAGCTTCGGACAGGTGCTTAACTATGGCTACACCTTC. Translating it yields CASSFGQVLNYGYTF.

The chain uses TRBV4-2 and TRBJ2-3; 8 nucleotides match TRBD2. The V gene end was trimmed by 1 base and the J gene end by 2 bases; junction bases not matched to a gene: 2. The CDR3 has 15 residues. Germline-derived CDR1 and CDR2 are LGHNA and YNFKEQ. In nucleotides, the CDR3 is TGTGCCAGCAGCCAAGCGACTAGCGTCACAGATACGCAGTATTTT. Protein product: CASSQATSVTDTQYF.

The chain has TRBV7-9 and TRBJ2-1, with 10 bases aligning to TRBD2. CDR3 size: 15 residues. V lost 1 base, J lost 3 bases, and 0 bases stayed unmatched. Germline CDR1 SEHNR, CDR2 FQNEAQ (reference sequence). CDR3 coding DNA: TGTGCCAGCAGCTTAGGACTAGCGGGCTACAATGAGCAGTTCTTC. It specifies CASSLGLAGYNEQFF.

This clone was seen once. The chain is built from TRBV29-1 and TRBJ2-1; D not certain. The germline V and J ends were trimmed by 2 bases and 4 bases, with 6 bases remaining between them. The CDR3 totals 12 residues. The V gene's germline CDR1 is SQVTM and CDR2 ANQGSEA. The CDR3: CSVESRYNEQFF. Here the CDR3 DNA reads TGCAGCGTTGAATCCAGGTACAATGAGCAGTTCTTC.